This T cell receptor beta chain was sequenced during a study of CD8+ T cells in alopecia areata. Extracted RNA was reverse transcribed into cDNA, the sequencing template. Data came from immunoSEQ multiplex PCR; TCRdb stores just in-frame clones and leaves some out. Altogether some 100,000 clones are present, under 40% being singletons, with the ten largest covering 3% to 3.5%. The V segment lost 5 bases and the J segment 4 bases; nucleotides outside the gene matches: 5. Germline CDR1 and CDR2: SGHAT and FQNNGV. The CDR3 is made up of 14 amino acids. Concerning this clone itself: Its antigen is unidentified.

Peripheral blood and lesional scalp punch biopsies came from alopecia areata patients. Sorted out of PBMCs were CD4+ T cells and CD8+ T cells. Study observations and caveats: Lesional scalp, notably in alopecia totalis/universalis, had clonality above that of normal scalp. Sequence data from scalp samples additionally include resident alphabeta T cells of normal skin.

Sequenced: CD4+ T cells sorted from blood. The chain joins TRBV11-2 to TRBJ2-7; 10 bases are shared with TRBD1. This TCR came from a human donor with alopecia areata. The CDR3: CASSPDRGGYEQYF. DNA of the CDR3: TGTGCCAGCAGCCCGGACAGGGGGGGGTACGAGCAGTACTTC.